The 9 T cell receptor beta chains below come from one sample, sequenced in a study of OX40 agonist ivuxolimab in advanced cancers. TCRdb's table, derived via immunoSEQ multiplex PCR, lists solely in-frame clones and lacks some. The sample shows tens of thousands of clones, about 85% of them seen only once. The material sequenced was CD4+ or CD8+ T cells sorted from blood, taken in a trial of the OX40 agonist ivuxolimab. Receptors were obtained from an adult with an advanced solid tumor such as melanoma, head and neck, liver or kidney cancer.

The chain has TRBV19 and TRBJ2-2, with 10 bases identical to TRBD1. The germline V gene encodes CDR1 LNHDA and CDR2 SQIVND (reference sequence). CDR3 length: 15 amino acids. The ends lost 6 bases at V and 6 bases at J; junction bases unmatched: 7. The CDR3 bases are TGTGCCAGTAGGCGACAGGGGGCTGAGGCCGGGGAGCTGTTTTTT. Protein: CASRRQGAEAGELFF.

Only one count was recorded for this clone. This CDR3 reads CAASRGPDTEAFF. The CDR3 DNA sequence: TGTGCCGCATCCAGGGGGCCGGACACTGAAGCTTTCTTT. The chain carries TRBV6-5 and TRBJ1-1; 8 bases agree with TRBD1. The CDR3 loop spans 13 amino acids. V lost 11 bases to trimming and J lost 3 bases; unmatched junction nucleotides: 8. CDR1 is MNHEY, CDR2 SVGAGI, per germline.

This chain connects TRBV7-2 to TRBJ1-3; D is perhaps TRBD1 (6 bases). Trimming left V 4 bases short and J 7 bases short, with 11 bases between. CDR3 length: 13 residues. Germline V gene sequence: CDR1 SGHTA, CDR2 FQGNSA. The CDR3: CASSSQGQNTIYF. CDR3 nucleotides: TGTGCCAGCAGCTCCCAGGGGCAGAACACCATATATTTT.

The V gene is TRBV29-1, the J gene TRBJ1-2, with 7 bases lining up with TRBD1. Germline lookup yields CDR1 SQVTM and CDR2 ANQGSEA. The CDR3 is 12 residues long. The trim removed 6 bases at V and 3 bases at J, leaving 4 bases unmatched. The DNA of the CDR3 is TGCAGCGTCAATCAGGGGGACTATGGCTACACCTTC. Protein product: CSVNQGDYGYTF.

The chain couples TRBV2 to TRBJ2-3, with 8 bases matching TRBD1. V gave up 3 bases and J gave up 0 bases; unmatched junction bases: 2. Germline CDR1 reads SNHLY; CDR2 reads FYNNEI. CDR3 length equals 15 residues. CDR3: CASSDRTGSTDTQYF. DNA for the CDR3: TGTGCCAGCAGTGATCGGACAGGGAGCACAGATACGCAGTATTTT.

The chain combines TRBV10-2 with TRBJ2-6; a weak D match, TRBD2 (7 bases). CDR1 and CDR2 from the germline V gene are WSHSY and SAAADI. Trimming stripped 6 bases from V and 4 bases from J, with 16 bases between. This CDR3 region has 16 residues. Here the CDR3 reads CASRTQGGAGANVLTF. As DNA, the CDR3 is TGCGCCAGCAGAACGCAAGGGGGGGCAGGGGCCAACGTCCTGACTTTC.

V and J are TRBV5-1 and TRBJ2-2, with 8 bases that match TRBD2. From germline, CDR1 is SGHRS and CDR2 YFSETQ. Losses at the gene ends were 6 bases for V and 2 bases for J; bases not matched to a gene: 6. The CDR3 runs to 15 residues. The CDR3 DNA reads TGCGCCAGCACTCGCGGGGGGAGTAACACCGGGGAGCTGTTTTTT. Amino acid sequence: CASTRGGSNTGELFF.

V usage is TRBV19 and J usage is TRBJ1-1; weak D call: TRBD1 (6 bases). This CDR3 has 13 residues. Germline CDR1 reads LNHDA; CDR2 reads SQIVND (reference sequence). V was pared by 7 bases and J by 0 bases, with 9 bases between. CDR3 in amino acids: CASKDRLNTEAFF. The CDR3 DNA is TGTGCCAGTAAGGACAGACTGAACACTGAAGCTTTCTTT.

V gene TRBV7-2 combines with J gene TRBJ2-7, with D hard to call. Germline CDR1 is SGHTA and CDR2 is FQGNSA. V gave up 5 bases and J gave up 1 base, with 6 bases separating them. This CDR3 region has 12 residues. Here the CDR3 reads CASSPPSYEQYF. DNA of the CDR3: TGTGCCAGCAGCCCCCCGTCCTACGAGCAGTACTTC.